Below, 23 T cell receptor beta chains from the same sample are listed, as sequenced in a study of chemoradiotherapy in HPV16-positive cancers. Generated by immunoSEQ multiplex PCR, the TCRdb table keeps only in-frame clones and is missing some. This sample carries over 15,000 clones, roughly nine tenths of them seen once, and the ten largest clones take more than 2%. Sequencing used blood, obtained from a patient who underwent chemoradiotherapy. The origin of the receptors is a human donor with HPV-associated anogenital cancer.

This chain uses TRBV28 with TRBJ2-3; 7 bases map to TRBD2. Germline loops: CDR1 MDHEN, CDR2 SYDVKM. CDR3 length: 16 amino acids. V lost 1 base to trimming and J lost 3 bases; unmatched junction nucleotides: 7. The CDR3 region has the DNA TGTGCCAGCAGTTTATTTTGGCGGGAGAGGACAGATACGCAGTATTTT. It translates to CASSLFWRERTDTQYF. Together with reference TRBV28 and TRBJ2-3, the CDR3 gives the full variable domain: DVKVTQSSRYLVKRTGEKVFLECVQDMDHENMFWYRQDPGLGLRLIYFSYDVKMKEKGDIPEGYSVSREKKERFSLILESASTNQTSMYLCASSLFWRERTDTQYFGPGTRLTVL.

Written as DNA, the CDR3 is TGTGCCAGCAAGCCGGGTGCAACAGATACGCAGTATTTT. Amino acids: CASKPGATDTQYF. This chain joins TRBV6-1 and TRBJ2-3; D is ambiguous. The CDR3 totals 13 residues. The V end was cut by 7 bases, the J end by 3 bases, with 11 bases between. The V gene's germline CDR1 is MNHNS and CDR2 SASEGT.

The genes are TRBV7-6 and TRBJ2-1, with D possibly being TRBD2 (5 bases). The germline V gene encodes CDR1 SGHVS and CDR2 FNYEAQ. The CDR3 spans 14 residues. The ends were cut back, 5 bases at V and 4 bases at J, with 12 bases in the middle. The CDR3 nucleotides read TGTGCCAGCAGCCCTCGCGGGTTTTACAATGAGCAGTTCTTC. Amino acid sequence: CASSPRGFYNEQFF.

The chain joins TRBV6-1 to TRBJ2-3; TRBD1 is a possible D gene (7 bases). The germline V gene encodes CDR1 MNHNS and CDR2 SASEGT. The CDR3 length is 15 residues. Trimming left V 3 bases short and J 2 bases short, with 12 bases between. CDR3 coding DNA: TGTGCCAGCAGTGAGGGGGGACAGCACACAGATACGCAGTATTTT. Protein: CASSEGGQHTDTQYF.

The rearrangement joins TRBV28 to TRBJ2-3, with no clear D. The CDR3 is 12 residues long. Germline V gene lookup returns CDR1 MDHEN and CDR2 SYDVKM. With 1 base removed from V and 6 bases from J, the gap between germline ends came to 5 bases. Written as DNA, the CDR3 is TGTGCCAGCAGTTTATCACCGGATACGCAGTATTTT. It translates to CASSLSPDTQYF.

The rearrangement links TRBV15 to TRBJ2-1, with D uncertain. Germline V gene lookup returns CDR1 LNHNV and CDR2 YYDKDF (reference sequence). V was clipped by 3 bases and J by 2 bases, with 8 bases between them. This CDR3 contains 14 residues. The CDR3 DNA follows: TGTGCCACCAGCAGGACGTATACCTACAATGAGCAGTTCTTC. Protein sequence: CATSRTYTYNEQFF.

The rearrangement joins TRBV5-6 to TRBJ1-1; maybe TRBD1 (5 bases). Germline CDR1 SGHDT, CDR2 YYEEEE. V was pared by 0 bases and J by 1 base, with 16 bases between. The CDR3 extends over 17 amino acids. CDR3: CASSLGVWRGPNTEAFF. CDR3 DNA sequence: TGTGCCAGCAGCTTGGGGGTTTGGCGGGGCCCGAACACTGAAGCTTTCTTT.

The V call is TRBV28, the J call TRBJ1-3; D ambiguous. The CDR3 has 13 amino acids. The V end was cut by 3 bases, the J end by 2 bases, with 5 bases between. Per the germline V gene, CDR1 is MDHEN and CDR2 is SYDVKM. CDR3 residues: CASSLAAGNTIYF. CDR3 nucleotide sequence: TGTGCCAGCAGTTTGGCAGCTGGAAACACCATATATTTT.

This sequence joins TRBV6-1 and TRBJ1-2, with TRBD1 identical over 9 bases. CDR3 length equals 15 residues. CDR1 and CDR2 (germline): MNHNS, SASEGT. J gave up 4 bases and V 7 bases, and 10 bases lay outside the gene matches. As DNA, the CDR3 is TGTGCCAGCAACGCCGGGACAGGGTTAAGCTATGGCTACACCTTC. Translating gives CASNAGTGLSYGYTF.

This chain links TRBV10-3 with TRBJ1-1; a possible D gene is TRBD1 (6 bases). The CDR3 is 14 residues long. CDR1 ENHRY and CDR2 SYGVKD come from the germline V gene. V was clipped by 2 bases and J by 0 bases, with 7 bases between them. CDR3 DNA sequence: TGTGCCATCAGTGAGCAGGGGATGAACACTGAAGCTTTCTTT. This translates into CAISEQGMNTEAFF.

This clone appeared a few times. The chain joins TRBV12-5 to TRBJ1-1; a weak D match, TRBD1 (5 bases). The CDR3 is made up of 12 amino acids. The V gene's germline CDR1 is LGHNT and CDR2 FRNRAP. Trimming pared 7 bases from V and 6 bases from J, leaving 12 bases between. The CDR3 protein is CASATLTAEAFF. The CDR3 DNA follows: TGTGCTAGTGCCACTCTGACAGCTGAAGCTTTCTTT.

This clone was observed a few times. The CDR3: CAISDEGYGYTF. In nucleotides, the CDR3 is TGTGCCATCAGTGATGAAGGCTATGGCTACACCTTC. The gene calls are TRBV10-3 and TRBJ1-2; the D is unclear. Germline CDR1 ENHRY, CDR2 SYGVKD. Trimming took 3 bases from V and 4 from J, leaving 6 bases between them. The CDR3 length is 12 residues.

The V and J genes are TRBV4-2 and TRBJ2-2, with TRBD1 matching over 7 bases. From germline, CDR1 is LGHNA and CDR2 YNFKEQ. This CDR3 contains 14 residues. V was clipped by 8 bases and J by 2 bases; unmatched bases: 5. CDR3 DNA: TGTGCCAGCGCCGGGACAGCCAACACCGGGGAGCTGTTTTTT. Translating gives CASAGTANTGELFF.

This CDR3 reads CASSKDRGTETQYF. CDR3 DNA sequence: TGTGCCAGCTCAAAGGACAGGGGTACAGAGACCCAGTACTTC. The chain employs TRBV18 and TRBJ2-5; 9 bases fit TRBD1. V gave up 5 bases and J gave up 4 bases; unmatched junction bases: 5. The germline CDR1 and CDR2 sequences are KGHSH and LQKENI. This CDR3 has 14 residues.

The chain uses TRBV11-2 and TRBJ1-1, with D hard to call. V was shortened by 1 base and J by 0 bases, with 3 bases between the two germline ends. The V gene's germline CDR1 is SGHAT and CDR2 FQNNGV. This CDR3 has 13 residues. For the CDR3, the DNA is TGTGCCAGCAGCTTAGGTGTGAACACTGAAGCTTTCTTT. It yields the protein CASSLGVNTEAFF.

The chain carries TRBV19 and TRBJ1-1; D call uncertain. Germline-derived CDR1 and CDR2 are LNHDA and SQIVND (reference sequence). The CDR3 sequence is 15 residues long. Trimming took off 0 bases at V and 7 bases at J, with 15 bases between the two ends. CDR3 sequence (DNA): TGTGCCAGTAGTATAGACACCACCACCGGGAGTGAAGCTTTCTTT. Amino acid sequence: CASSIDTTTGSEAFF.

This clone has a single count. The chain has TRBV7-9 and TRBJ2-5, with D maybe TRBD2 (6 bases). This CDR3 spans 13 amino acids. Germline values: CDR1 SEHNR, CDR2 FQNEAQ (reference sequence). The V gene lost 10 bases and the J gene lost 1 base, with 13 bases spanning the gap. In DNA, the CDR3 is TGTGCCACGGAGGTGGGGGGCCAAGAGACCCAGTACTTC. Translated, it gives CATEVGGQETQYF. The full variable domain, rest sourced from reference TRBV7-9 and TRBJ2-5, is DTGVSQNPRHKITKRGQNVTFRCDPISEHNRLYWYRQTLGQGPEFLTYFQNEAQLEKSRLLSDRFSAERPKGSFSTLEIQRTEQGDSAMYLCATEVGGQETQYFGPGTRLLVL.

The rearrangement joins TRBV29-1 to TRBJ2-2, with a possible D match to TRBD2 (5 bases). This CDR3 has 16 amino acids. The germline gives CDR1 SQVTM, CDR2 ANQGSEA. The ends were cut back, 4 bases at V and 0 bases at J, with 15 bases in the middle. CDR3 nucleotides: TGCAGCGTTGTTGCTTCGGAGGTTGCGAACACCGGGGAGCTGTTTTTT. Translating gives CSVVASEVANTGELFF.

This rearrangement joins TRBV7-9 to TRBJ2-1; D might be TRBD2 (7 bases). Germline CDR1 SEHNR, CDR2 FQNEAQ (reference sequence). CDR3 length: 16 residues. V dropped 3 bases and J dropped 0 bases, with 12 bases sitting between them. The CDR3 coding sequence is TGTGCCAGCAGCTTTTCGGGGGGCTACTCCTACAATGAGCAGTTCTTC. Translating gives CASSFSGGYSYNEQFF.

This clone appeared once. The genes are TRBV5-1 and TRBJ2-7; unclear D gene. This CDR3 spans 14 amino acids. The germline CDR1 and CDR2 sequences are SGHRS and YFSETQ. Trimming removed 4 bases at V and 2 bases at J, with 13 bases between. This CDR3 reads CASSLEGRPYEQYF. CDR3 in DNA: TGCGCCAGCAGCCTCGAAGGACGGCCCTACGAGCAGTACTTC.

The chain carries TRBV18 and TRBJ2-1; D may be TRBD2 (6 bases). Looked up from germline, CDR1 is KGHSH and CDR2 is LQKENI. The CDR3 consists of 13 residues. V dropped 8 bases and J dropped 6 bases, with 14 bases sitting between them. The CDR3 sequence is CASNGGSLNEQFF. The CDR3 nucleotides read TGTGCCAGCAACGGAGGGAGTCTCAATGAGCAGTTCTTC.

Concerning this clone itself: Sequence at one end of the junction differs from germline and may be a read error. CDR3 sequence: CASTYSAGGSYEQYF. The CDR3 bases are TGTGCCAGCACTTACTCGGCTGGGGGCTCCTACGAGCAGTACTTC. The rearrangement joins TRBV6-5 to TRBJ2-7; D assignment may be TRBD1 or TRBD2 (5 bases each). The CDR3 loop spans 15 amino acids. Germline CDR1 reads MNHEY; CDR2 reads SVGAGI.

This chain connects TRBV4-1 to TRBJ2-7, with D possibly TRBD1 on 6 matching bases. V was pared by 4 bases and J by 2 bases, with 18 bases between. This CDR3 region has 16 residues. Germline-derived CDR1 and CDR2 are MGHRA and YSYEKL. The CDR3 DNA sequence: TGCGCCAGCAGCCCATCCCCCGGGACATCAACCTACGAGCAGTACTTC. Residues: CASSPSPGTSTYEQYF.